The clone carrying this T cell receptor beta chain was picked up one time. The entry originates in a study of OX40 agonist ivuxolimab in advanced cancers. Autoimmune disease history or systemic immunosuppression led to patients being barred. Measured with immunoSEQ multiplex PCR; TCRdb has only the in-frame clones, and not every one. The sample lists under 70,000 clones; 86% were seen once. Germline V lookup: CDR1 MNHNS, CDR2 SASEGT. The junction had 6 bases not matched to a gene; V was cut back by 6 bases and J by 7 bases. CDR3 length: 13 amino acids. The sequencing here drew on CD4+ or CD8+ T cells sorted from blood, taken in a trial of the OX40 agonist ivuxolimab. This TCR came from an adult with an advanced solid tumor such as melanoma, head and neck, liver or kidney cancer. J is TRBJ2-7 and V is TRBV6-1, with 10 bases matching TRBD1. The CDR3 DNA reads TGTGCCAGCAGCCCCAGGACAGGGGGGGAGCAGTACTTC. Residues: CASSPRTGGEQYF.